This T cell receptor (beta chain) was identified in a study of T cell repertoires in cytomegalovirus infection. Overall study findings and caveats: Predominance within the ex vivo response was attributable to HLA-C-restricted CMV-specific TCR beta clonotypes.

TCRdb ran MiXCR on the reads and lists one entry per CDR3 protein. The sample consists of 360,000 or so distinct CDR3 sequences, about 35% of them appearing once. This clonotype was recorded a few times. Its antigen is not known. The CDR3 runs to 17 residues. Trimming pared 5 bases from V and 3 bases from J, leaving 17 bases between. The germline V gene encodes CDR1 SGHVS and CDR2 FQNEAQ. Sequencing used cultured PBMCs, obtained from culture after CMV antigen stimulation. J is TRBJ1-6 and V is TRBV7-8, with D perhaps TRBD1 (6 bases). This receptor was identified in a human donor in good health (CMV status not recorded). Some clones in this sample may be carry-over from other donors' samples. The CDR3 region is CASSGGTPSFYNSPLHF. The CDR3 nucleotides read TGTGCCAGCAGCGGGGGGACACCTTCTTTCTATAATTCACCCCTCCACTTT.